Following are 22 T cell receptor beta chains from one sample sequenced in a study of identifying expanded T cells in peripheral blood. TCRdb's copy holds only in-frame clones and misses some; the assay was immunoSEQ multiplex PCR. The sample lists some 90,000 clones, around nine tenths occurring once. The sample consisted of blood. These receptor sequences come from a person aged 18-70 years in good health.

V is TRBV11-3 and J is TRBJ2-3; a weak D match, TRBD1 (6 bases). Germline CDR1 reads SGHNT; CDR2 reads YENEEA. The CDR3 is made up of 14 amino acids. V shed 5 bases and J shed 4 bases, with 13 bases lying between them. CDR3 in DNA: TGTGCCAGCAGCCTAAGCAGGGGAGCAGATACGCAGTATTTT. Residues: CASSLSRGADTQYF.

The rearrangement uses TRBV5-4 and TRBJ1-3; possibly TRBD1 for D (6 bases). The germline V gene has CDR1 SGHNT and CDR2 YYREEE (reference sequence). With 1 base removed from V and 3 bases from J, the gap between germline ends came to 11 bases. The CDR3 loop spans 15 amino acids. As DNA, the CDR3 is TGTGCCAGCAGCTTGAGGACAGCACTTGGAAACACCATATATTTT. This translates into CASSLRTALGNTIYF.

V and J are TRBV28 and TRBJ1-2; 10 bases fit TRBD1. CDR1 is MDHEN and CDR2 is SYDVKM in the germline V gene. V lost 6 bases to trimming and J lost 8 bases; unmatched junction nucleotides: 9. The CDR3 is 14 residues long. The CDR3: CASSSGQGVRGYTF. The CDR3 nucleotides read TGTGCCAGCAGCTCAGGACAGGGGGTACGCGGCTACACCTTC.

The chain employs TRBV9 and TRBJ1-2; D call uncertain. CDR3 length: 15 residues. V lost 3 bases and J 4 bases, leaving 16 bases between the germline ends. Germline CDR1 reads SGDLS; CDR2 reads YYNGEE. Written as DNA, the CDR3 is TGTGCCAGCAGCGAATTCGAGGTTCCCATCTATGGCTACACCTTC. Encoded protein: CASSEFEVPIYGYTF.

This clone was counted a single time. The V gene is TRBV7-2, the J gene TRBJ1-3; 8 bases are a match to TRBD1. The CDR3 is made up of 15 amino acids. With V trimmed by 5 bases and J by 4 bases, 7 bases remained unmatched. From germline, CDR1 is SGHTA and CDR2 FQGNSA. The chain's CDR3 is CASSPDRGSGNTIYF. The CDR3 nucleotides read TGTGCCAGCAGCCCAGACAGGGGATCGGGAAACACCATATATTTT.

The J gene is TRBJ1-4, the V gene TRBV7-9; 8 bases line up with TRBD1. This CDR3 is built from 16 residues. Germline V gives CDR1 SEHNR, CDR2 FQNEAQ (reference sequence). The junction had 8 bases not matched to a gene; V was cut back by 0 bases and J by 8 bases. For the CDR3, the DNA is TGTGCCAGCAGCTTAGCAACAGGGGGTATGAGCGAAAAACTGTTTTTT. Its protein is CASSLATGGMSEKLFF.

The V gene is TRBV4-3, the J gene TRBJ2-3, with TRBD1 matching 8 bases. Trimming cost V 0 bases and J 4 bases; bases outside gene matches: 3. The V gene's germline CDR1 is LGHNA and CDR2 YSLEER. There are 15 residues in the CDR3. DNA for the CDR3: TGCGCCAGCAGCCAAGATGTACAGGGGGCAGATACGCAGTATTTT. This translates into CASSQDVQGADTQYF.

Of note for this clone: Because the CDR3's place on the DNA is in doubt, the DNA is left out and the CDR3 is given as listed by TCRdb. J is TRBJ2-7 and V is TRBV5-6; no DNA check was done on the table's D call, TRBD1. Germline CDR1 SGHDT, CDR2 YYEEEE. The CDR3 is 13 amino acids long, termini counted. This CDR3 is CASSAWDVAGGSF.

The chain uses TRBV6-5 and TRBJ1-2; perhaps TRBD1 as D (5 bases). The length of the CDR3 is 15 residues. Trimming took off 6 bases at V and 2 bases at J, with 16 bases between the two ends. Looked up from germline, CDR1 is MNHEY and CDR2 is SVGAGI. In nucleotides, the CDR3 is TGTGCCAGCAGCAGCCGAGCCGGGGGGAACTATGGCTACACCTTC. Translated, it gives CASSSRAGGNYGYTF.

This chain links TRBV10-3 with TRBJ2-6, with TRBD1 as a possible D gene (5 bases). Germline loops: CDR1 ENHRY, CDR2 SYGVKD. CDR3 length equals 16 residues. Trimming pared 10 bases from V and 7 bases from J, leaving 23 bases between. The CDR3 DNA follows: TGTGCCAAATCTGGGGCTCTAAGAGGTTCAGCCAACGTCCTGACTTTC. As protein: CAKSGALRGSANVLTF.

CDR3 nucleotide sequence: TGTGCCAGCAGTCCGACAGGGGGCGGCTACACCTTC. Its protein product is CASSPTGGGYTF. This chain uses TRBV6-6 with TRBJ1-2; 10 bases are a match to TRBD1. The length of the CDR3 is 12 residues. Germline V gene data show CDR1 as MNHNY and CDR2 as SVGAGI (reference sequence). J was trimmed by 8 bases and V by 5 bases; bases with no gene match: 2.

A single count supports this clone. This chain uses TRBV6-6 with TRBJ2-7; tentative D call: TRBD2 (6 bases). Germline values: CDR1 MNHNY, CDR2 SVGAGI (reference sequence). The CDR3 runs to 16 residues. Trimming took 5 bases from V and 0 from J, leaving 17 bases between them. The CDR3 is CASSRYAPGSSYEQYF. The CDR3 DNA follows: TGTGCCAGCAGTCGTTACGCCCCCGGGAGCTCCTACGAGCAGTACTTC.

The CDR3 region is CASSSQGPDEQYF. For the CDR3, the DNA is TGTGCCAGCAGCTCCCAGGGTCCAGACGAGCAGTACTTC. The gene calls are TRBV7-8 and TRBJ2-7; possibly TRBD1 for D (5 bases). CDR1 and CDR2 (germline): SGHVS, FQNEAQ. Trimming pared 4 bases from V and 5 bases from J, leaving 12 bases between. The CDR3 sequence is 13 residues long.

The gene calls are TRBV28 and TRBJ2-2; maybe TRBD1 (6 bases). Per the germline V gene, CDR1 is MDHEN and CDR2 is SYDVKM. The CDR3 has 17 residues. Trimming cost V 4 bases and J 4 bases, with 19 bases left between them. CDR3 DNA sequence: TGTGCCAGCAGTTCCCCTCACAGGGCTCCAGGCACCGGGGAGCTGTTTTTT. Its translation: CASSSPHRAPGTGELFF.

The genes are TRBV28 and TRBJ1-4; 7 nucleotides line up with TRBD1. Germline CDR1 and CDR2: MDHEN and SYDVKM. V gave up 10 bases and J gave up 6 bases; unmatched junction bases: 8. CDR3 length: 13 amino acids. The CDR3 DNA reads as TGTGCCACGGTAGGGGGGACAGATGAAAAACTGTTTTTT. It yields the protein CATVGGTDEKLFF.

The chain links TRBV7-2 to TRBJ2-1; maybe TRBD1 (6 bases). Germline V gives CDR1 SGHTA, CDR2 FQGNSA. The CDR3 spans 16 residues. Trimming stripped 1 base from V and 2 bases from J, with 12 bases between. The CDR3 DNA reads as TGTGCCAGCAGCTTAGGAGGGGCAGGGGCCTACAATGAGCAGTTCTTC. It yields the protein CASSLGGAGAYNEQFF.

The chain couples TRBV25-1 to TRBJ1-2, with D possibly being TRBD1 (5 bases). The CDR3 is made up of 18 amino acids. The germline V gene has CDR1 MGHDK and CDR2 SYGVNS. V was trimmed by 0 bases and J by 3 bases, leaving 20 bases between them. CDR3 DNA sequence: TGTGCCAGCAGTGAATATGTGGGGACCGGGGACGGACACTATGGCTACACCTTC. Residues: CASSEYVGTGDGHYGYTF.

The chain employs TRBV9 and TRBJ2-3, with 9 bases aligning to TRBD1. This CDR3 region has 16 residues. From germline, CDR1 is SGDLS and CDR2 YYNGEE. J gave up 6 bases and V 3 bases, and 11 bases lay outside the gene matches. The CDR3 region has the DNA TGTGCCAGCAGCGCTGCAGGGGGACAGGGATTTGATACGCAGTATTTT. It codes for CASSAAGGQGFDTQYF.

This clone has a handful of counts. V usage is TRBV4-2 and J usage is TRBJ2-6; D is ambiguous. V lost 0 bases to trimming and J lost 3 bases, with 6 bases between them. Germline V gene lookup returns CDR1 LGHNA and CDR2 YNFKEQ. This CDR3 spans 15 amino acids. The CDR3 DNA is TGTGCCAGCAGCCAAGATGGGGATGGGGCCAACGTCCTGACTTTC. It translates to CASSQDGDGANVLTF.

This clone was observed once. The chain combines TRBV15 with TRBJ2-5, with 9 positions matching TRBD2. The CDR3 extends over 16 amino acids. Germline V gene data show CDR1 as LNHNV and CDR2 as YYDKDF (reference sequence). Unmatched junction bases numbered 6, after V lost 1 base and J lost 3 bases. The CDR3 sequence: CATSRGPRGGEETQYF. In DNA, the CDR3 is TGTGCCACCAGCAGAGGACCCCGCGGGGGGGAAGAGACCCAGTACTTC.

The V and J genes are TRBV10-3 and TRBJ2-1; D gene unclear. V dropped 3 bases and J dropped 5 bases, with 5 bases sitting between them. This CDR3 is 12 amino acids long. In germline, CDR1 is ENHRY, CDR2 SYGVKD. CDR3 bases: TGTGCCATCAGTGAAAATAACAATGAGCAGTTCTTC. Translated: CAISENNNEQFF.

This clone was detected once. The genes are TRBV5-1 and TRBJ2-1, with D uncertain. The V end was cut by 0 bases, the J end by 9 bases, with 4 bases between. Germline loops: CDR1 SGHRS, CDR2 YFSETQ. This CDR3 comprises 11 residues. In nucleotides, the CDR3 is TGCGCCAGCAGCTTGGAGGCTGAGCAGTTCTTC. It yields the protein CASSLEAEQFF.